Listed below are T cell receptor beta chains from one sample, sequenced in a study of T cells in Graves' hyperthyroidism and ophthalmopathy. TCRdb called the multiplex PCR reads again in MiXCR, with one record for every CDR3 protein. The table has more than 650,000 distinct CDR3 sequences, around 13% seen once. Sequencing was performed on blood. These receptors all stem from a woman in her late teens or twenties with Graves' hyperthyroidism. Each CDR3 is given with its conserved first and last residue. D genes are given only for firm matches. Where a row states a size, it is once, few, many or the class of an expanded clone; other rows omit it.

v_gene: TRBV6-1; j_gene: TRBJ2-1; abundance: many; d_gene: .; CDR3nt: TGTGCCACCAAGAGGGGGAGACGCGGTACCTACAATGAGCAGTTCTTC; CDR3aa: CATKRGRRGTYNEQFF
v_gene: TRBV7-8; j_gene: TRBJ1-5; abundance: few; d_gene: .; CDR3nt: TGTGCCAGCAGCTTAGCGCGACAGATTGATAGCAATCAGCCCCAGCATTTT; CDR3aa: CASSLARQIDSNQPQHF
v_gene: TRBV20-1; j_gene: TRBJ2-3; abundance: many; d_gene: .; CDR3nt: TGCAGTGCTAGCGGATTCACAGATACGCAGTATTTT; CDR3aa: CSASGFTDTQYF
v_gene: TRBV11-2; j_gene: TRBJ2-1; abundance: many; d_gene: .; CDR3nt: TGTGCCAGCAGCCATCTCAGGGCTGGGGTTGAGCAGTTCTTC; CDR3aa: CASSHLRAGVEQFF
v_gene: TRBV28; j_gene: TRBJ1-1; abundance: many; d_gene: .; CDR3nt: TGTGCCAGCAGTTTGCGGGAGAACACTGAAGCTTTCTTT; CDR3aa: CASSLRENTEAFF
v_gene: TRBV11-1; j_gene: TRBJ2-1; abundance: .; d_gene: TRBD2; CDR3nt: TGTGCCAGCAGCCCACTAGCGGGAGTTATCAATGAGCAGTTCTTC; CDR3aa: CASSPLAGVINEQFF
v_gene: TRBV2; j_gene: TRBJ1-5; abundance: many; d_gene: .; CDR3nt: TGTGCCAGCATGGGCCCGGGACTTAGCAATCAGCCCCAGCATTTT; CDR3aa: CASMGPGLSNQPQHF
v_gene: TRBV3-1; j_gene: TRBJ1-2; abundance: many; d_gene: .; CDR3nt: TGTGCCAGCAGCCAAGTCAGAGGTATAGGCGGTGGCTACACCTTC; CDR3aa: CASSQVRGIGGGYTF
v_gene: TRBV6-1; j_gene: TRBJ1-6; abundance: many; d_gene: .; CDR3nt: TGTGCCAGCAGTGCCCCGGAGGCGGGTAATTCACCCCTCCACTTT; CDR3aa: CASSAPEAGNSPLHF
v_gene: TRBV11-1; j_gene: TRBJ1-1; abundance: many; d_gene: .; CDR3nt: TGTGCCAGCCGCCGGGGGGGCTCGGGCACTGAAGCTTTCTTT; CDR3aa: CASRRGGSGTEAFF
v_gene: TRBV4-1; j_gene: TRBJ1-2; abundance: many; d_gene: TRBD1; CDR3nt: TGCGCCAGCAGCCCGTCGGACAGGGGGAACTATGGCTACACCTTC; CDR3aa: CASSPSDRGNYGYTF
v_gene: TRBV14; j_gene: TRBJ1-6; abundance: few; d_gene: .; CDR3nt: TGTGCCAGCAGCCAAGATGTAGGAGGGAATGATTCACCCCTCCACTTT; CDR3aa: CASSQDVGGNDSPLHF
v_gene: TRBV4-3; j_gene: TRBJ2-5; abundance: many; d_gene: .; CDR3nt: TGCGCCAGCAGCCAAGGGGTGGGGGAGACCCAGTACTTC; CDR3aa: CASSQGVGETQYF
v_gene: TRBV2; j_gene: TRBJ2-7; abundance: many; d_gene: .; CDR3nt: TGTGCCAGCAGTTCCGACAGATACCCATACGAGCAGTACTTC; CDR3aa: CASSSDRYPYEQYF
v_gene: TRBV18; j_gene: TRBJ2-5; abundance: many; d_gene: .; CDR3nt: TGTGCCAGCTCACCGGTGACCGGCGAGACCCAGTACTTC; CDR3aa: CASSPVTGETQYF
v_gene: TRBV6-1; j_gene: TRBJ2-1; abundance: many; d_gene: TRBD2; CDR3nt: TGTGCCAGCAGTTACATCGGCGGGAGGGTCGATGAGCAGTTCTTC; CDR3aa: CASSYIGGRVDEQFF
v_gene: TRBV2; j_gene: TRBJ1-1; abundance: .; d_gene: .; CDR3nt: TGTGCCAGCAGTGAAGGCAGGACGAACACTGAAGCTTTCTTT; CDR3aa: CASSEGRTNTEAFF
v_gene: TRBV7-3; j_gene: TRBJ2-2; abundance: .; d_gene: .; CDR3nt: TGTGCCAGCAGCTTGTTTCCGCCCCAGAACACCGGGGAGCTGTTTTTT; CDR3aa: CASSLFPPQNTGELFF
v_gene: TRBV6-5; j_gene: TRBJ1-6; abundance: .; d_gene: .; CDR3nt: TGTGCCAGCAGTAACACGAATGATTCACCCCTCCACTTT; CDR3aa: CASSNTNDSPLHF
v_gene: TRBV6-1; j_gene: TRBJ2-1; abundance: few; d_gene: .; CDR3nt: TGTGCCAGCAGTGACGGGCAGGGGAGGTACAATGAGCAGTTCTTC; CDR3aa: CASSDGQGRYNEQFF
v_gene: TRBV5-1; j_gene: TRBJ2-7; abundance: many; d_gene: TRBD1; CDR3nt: TGTGCCAGCAGCCCAGACAGGGTGTCCTACGAGCAGTACTTC; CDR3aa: CASSPDRVSYEQYF
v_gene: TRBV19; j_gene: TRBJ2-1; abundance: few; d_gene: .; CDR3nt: TGTGCCAGTAGTATTTACGGTCAGGGGTCCTACAATGAGCAGTTCTTC; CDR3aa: CASSIYGQGSYNEQFF
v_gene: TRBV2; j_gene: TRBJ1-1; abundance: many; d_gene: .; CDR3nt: TGTGCCAGTTTGGTTGGGTCGTACACTGAAGCTTTCTTT; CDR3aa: CASLVGSYTEAFF
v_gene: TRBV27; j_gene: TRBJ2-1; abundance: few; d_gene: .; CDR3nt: TGTGCCAGCACCTCCGGGACGAGCGACAATGAGCAGTTCTTC; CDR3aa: CASTSGTSDNEQFF
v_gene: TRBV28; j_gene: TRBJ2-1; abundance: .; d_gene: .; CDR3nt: TGTGCCAGCAGTATTACAGGGTCTTACAATGAGCAGTTCTTC; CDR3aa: CASSITGSYNEQFF
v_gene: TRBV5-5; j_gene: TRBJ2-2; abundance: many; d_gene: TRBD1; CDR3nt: TGTGCCAGCATCCCCGGGACAGGGGCCGCCACCGGGGAGCTGTTTTTT; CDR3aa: CASIPGTGAATGELFF
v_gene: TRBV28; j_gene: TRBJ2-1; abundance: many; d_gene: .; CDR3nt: TGTGCCAGCAGTTTATATGCTAGACGAGCGATCAGCTCCTACAATGAGCAGTTCTTC; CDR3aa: CASSLYARRAISSYNEQFF
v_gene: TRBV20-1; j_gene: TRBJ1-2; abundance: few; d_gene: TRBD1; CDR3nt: TGCAGTGCTAGAGATCCCGACAGGGGGGAAGGCTACACCTTC; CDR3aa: CSARDPDRGEGYTF
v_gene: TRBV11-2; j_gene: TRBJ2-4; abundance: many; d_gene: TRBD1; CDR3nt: TGTGCCAGCAGCGGACTACAGGGGGCGGGGGTAGCCAAAAACATTCAGTACTTC; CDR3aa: CASSGLQGAGVAKNIQYF
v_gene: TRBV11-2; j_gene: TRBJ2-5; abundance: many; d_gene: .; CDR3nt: TGTGCCAGCAGCTTAGAGGCACTACAAGAGACCCAGTACTTC; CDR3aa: CASSLEALQETQYF
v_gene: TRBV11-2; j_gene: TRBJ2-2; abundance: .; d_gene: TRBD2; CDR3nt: TGTGCCAGCAGCCGACTAGCGGGAGGGCGGGAGCTGTTTTTT; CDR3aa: CASSRLAGGRELFF
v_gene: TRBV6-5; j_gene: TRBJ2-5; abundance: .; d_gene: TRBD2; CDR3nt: TGTGCCAGCAGTTACTTTAGGACTAGCGGGAGTGAGACCCAGTACTTC; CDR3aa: CASSYFRTSGSETQYF
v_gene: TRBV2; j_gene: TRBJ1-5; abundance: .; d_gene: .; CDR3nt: TGTGCCAGCAGTGATTGGGTTAGCAATCAGCCCCAGCATTTT; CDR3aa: CASSDWVSNQPQHF